The clone carrying this T cell receptor (beta chain) was seen ten or more times. The authors prepared the TCRbeta library with unique molecular identifiers. TCRdb itself ran the PCR reads through MiXCR, one entry per CDR3 protein. The sample includes 700,000 to 950,000 distinct CDR3 sequences, approximately 15% of them seen just once. The data derive from a study of T-cell reconstitution after alpha-beta-depleted transplantation in children. There are 15 residues in the CDR3. From germline, CDR1 is MGHRA and CDR2 YSYEKL. The V and J ends lost 2 bases and 7 bases, in that order; junction bases with no gene match: 5.

The source was PBMCs, mostly from graft donor cells, collected 360 days after TCRalphabeta/CD19-depleted stem cell transplant. The chain joins TRBV4-1 to TRBJ2-1, with TRBD2 matching 10 bases. The receptor was derived from a male patient aged 10 to 17 who had a stem cell transplant for acute lymphoblastic leukemia, so the T cells may come from the graft donor. As DNA, the CDR3 is TGCGCCAGCAGCCAAACCGGACTAGCGGTAAATGAGCAGTTCTTC. Its protein product is CASSQTGLAVNEQFF.